This T cell receptor (beta chain) was retrieved from a study of blood T cell repertoires in COVID-19. Study summary: Acute and convalescent COVID-19 samples came from the United States, Italy and Spain. PBMCs, B-cell-depleted T cells, or T cells provided the cDNA or gDNA that made up the material.

Source study methods: Scientists estimated how many nucleated cells there were by amplifying reference gene primers. Generated by immunoSEQ multiplex PCR, the TCRdb table keeps only in-frame clones and is missing some. The DNA was the basis for D and trimming; V, J and clone size are from that table. The sample carries under 250,000 clones, approximately 86% recorded once. The sample consisted of peripheral blood. This TCR was sampled from a woman in her seventies with active or convalescent COVID-19.

CDR3 sequence: CSVSGTGSEKLFF. CDR3 coding DNA: TGCAGCGTTTCTGGGACAGGGAGTGAAAAACTGTTTTTT. V and J are TRBV29-1 and TRBJ1-4; TRBD1 agrees at 9 bases. Germline CDR1 reads SQVTM; CDR2 reads ANQGSEA. V dropped 5 bases and J dropped 7; count of bases not matched to a gene: 5. The CDR3 is 13 residues long.